These 12 T cell receptor beta chains originate from one sample sequenced in a study of beta chain features in type 1 diabetes. Expressed TCRB transcripts were sequenced because the entire RNA isolate underwent reverse transcription. Clones were read by immunoSEQ multiplex PCR, and TCRdb kept only the in-frame ones, dropping some. The table has about 290,000 clones, 7% to 9% seen once; the top ten hold roughly 1%. Sequencing was carried out using central memory CD4+ T cells from blood. The receptors come from a young woman in good health.

This clone was counted a few times. This rearrangement joins TRBV5-8 to TRBJ2-6; no clear D. The CDR3 totals 16 residues. V lost 4 bases and J 8 bases, leaving 19 bases between the germline ends. CDR1 is SGHTS and CDR2 is YDEGEE in the germline V gene. CDR3 in DNA: TGTGCCAGCAGCCAAGATCGCAGTCTTAGGTCCAACGTCCTGACTTTC. This codes for CASSQDRSLRSNVLTF.

This chain connects TRBV19 to TRBJ2-2; D perhaps matches TRBD1 (5 bases). This CDR3 has 17 amino acids. Per germline, CDR1 LNHDA and CDR2 SQIVND (reference sequence). The V end was cut by 3 bases, the J end by 2 bases, with 16 bases between. CDR3: CASSMAAGMGNTGELFF. In DNA, the CDR3 is TGTGCCAGTAGTATGGCTGCAGGGATGGGCAACACCGGGGAGCTGTTTTTT.

A few counts support this clone. This chain uses TRBV7-8 with TRBJ2-3; D gene uncertain. V was cut by 8 bases and J by 2 bases, with 14 bases left in between. The CDR3 runs 14 residues. Germline CDR1 is SGHVS and CDR2 is FQNEAQ. The chain's CDR3 is CASLETLYTDTQYF. In DNA, the CDR3 is TGTGCCAGCCTAGAGACACTCTACACAGATACGCAGTATTTT.

This clone was found a few times. J is TRBJ1-2 and V is TRBV28; the D gene is possibly TRBD1 (5 bases). In germline, CDR1 is MDHEN, CDR2 SYDVKM. There are 11 residues in the CDR3. Between the trimmed V and J ends, which lost 3 bases and 7 bases, there was a span of 6 bases. CDR3 DNA: TGTGCCAGCAGTTTGGGGGGTGGCTACACCTTC. Protein product: CASSLGGGYTF.

This CDR3 is CASHRQSLNTGELFF. The CDR3 DNA follows: TGTGCCAGCCATAGACAGTCACTGAACACCGGGGAGCTGTTTTTT. The chain couples TRBV6-5 to TRBJ2-2, with TRBD1 as a possible D gene (5 bases). Germline V gives CDR1 MNHEY, CDR2 SVGAGI. The CDR3 runs to 15 residues. Trimming pared 8 bases from V and 1 base from J, leaving 14 bases between.

In its sample, this clone was seen a few times. The rearrangement uses TRBV6-4 and TRBJ2-7; no reliable D call. Germline V gene sequence: CDR1 MRHNA, CDR2 SNTAGT. This CDR3 is 13 amino acids long. Trimming removed 3 bases at V and 6 bases at J, with 12 bases between. The CDR3 nucleotides read TGTGCCAGCAGTGAAGCGCGACCGGGCGAGCAGTACGTC. Encoded protein: CASSEARPGEQYV.

This chain links TRBV4-3 with TRBJ1-6, with a weak D call TRBD1 (6 bases). The CDR3 loop spans 15 amino acids. CDR1 and CDR2 from the germline V gene are LGHNA and YSLEER. Trimming pared 1 base from V and 12 bases from J, leaving 16 bases between. Written as DNA, the CDR3 is TGCGCCAGCAGCCAAGGGGGGCAGGGCTCGAAACCCCTCCACTTT. It codes for CASSQGGQGSKPLHF.

The chain links TRBV27 to TRBJ2-4; D possibly corresponds to TRBD1 (5 bases). Trimming stripped 4 bases from V and 9 bases from J, with 13 bases between. The CDR3 length is 13 residues. Germline V gene lookup returns CDR1 MNHEY and CDR2 SMNVEV (reference sequence). This CDR3 is CASSSQGIGIQYF. Written as DNA, the CDR3 is TGTGCCAGCAGTTCCCAGGGAATTGGCATTCAGTACTTC.

This clone was seen a few times. The V gene is TRBV5-1, the J gene TRBJ1-4; D remains ambiguous. V gave up 4 bases and J gave up 8 bases, with 18 bases separating them. Germline lookup yields CDR1 SGHRS and CDR2 YFSETQ. CDR3 length: 15 residues. The CDR3 sequence is CASSPDDGSREKLFF. CDR3 nucleotide sequence: TGCGCCAGCAGCCCCGACGACGGTTCGAGGGAAAAACTGTTTTTT. Supplemented by reference TRBV5-1 and TRBJ1-4, the full variable domain reads KAGVTQTPRYLIKTRGQQVTLSCSPISGHRSVSWYQQTPGQGLQFLFEYFSETQRNKGNFPGRFSGRQFSNSRSEMNVSTLELGDSALYLCASSPDDGSREKLFFGSGTQLSVL.

Details on this clone: This may be a read error, as it is one base from a much larger clone. The rearrangement links TRBV11-3 to TRBJ2-7, with D possibly matching TRBD1 (5 bases). Germline loops: CDR1 SGHNT, CDR2 YENEEA. This CDR3 region has 12 residues. V dropped 4 bases and J dropped 5 bases, with 9 bases sitting between them. CDR3 region: CASSSIRDEQYF. The CDR3 DNA follows: TGTGCCAGCAGCTCAATCAGGGACGAGCAGTACTTC.

The chain has TRBV9 and TRBJ1-5; D not certain. This CDR3 spans 15 amino acids. Trimming removed 0 bases from V and 0 bases from J, with 7 bases in between. Germline CDR1 is SGDLS and CDR2 is YYNGEE. CDR3 sequence (DNA): TGTGCCAGCAGCGTAGGTGCGGATAGCAATCAGCCCCAGCATTTT. The encoded protein is CASSVGADSNQPQHF.

This clone was counted between two and nine times. The V gene is TRBV9, the J gene TRBJ2-3, with 8 positions matching TRBD2. The J segment lost 1 base and the V segment lost 3 bases, leaving 10 bases of the junction unmatched. Germline V gene data show CDR1 as SGDLS and CDR2 as YYNGEE. The CDR3 spans 17 residues. As DNA, the CDR3 is TGTGCCAGCAGCGGCCGAAGATCTAGCGGGCGCACAGATACGCAGTATTTT. Translating gives CASSGRRSSGRTDTQYF.